This section outlines one T cell receptor beta chain sequence together with its context. Its antigen has not been determined. This sample was included in a study of monozygotic twins with inflammatory bowel disease (dated by TCRdb to the late 2010s). Regarding the study in general: The complete study included some 28 monozygotic twin pairs: 19 IBD-discordant Danish pairs and nine German pairs, of which four were IBD-concordant and five were IBD-discordant. Each individual had, on average, about 151 000 unique TCRalpha sequences and 181 000 unique TCRbeta sequences available for analysis. Within discordant pairs, disease-associated traits were sought mainly by comparing IBD patients with their genetically identical healthy co-twins. Beyond this particular receptor, the publication reports: The results gave no support for a single strong signal or clonotype linked to IBD. Because patients received different immunosuppressive treatments, the repertoires may have picked up extra background noise and variability between individuals. Concordant and discordant twins showed no difference in repertoire similarity, possibly because of limited statistical power. IBD patients had lower TCRbeta repertoire diversity, measured by the inverse Simpson index, than their healthy co-twins. Fewer clonotypes were shared with other individuals by IBD patients than by healthy twins, most markedly in patients showing signs of disease activity. Different T cell subtypes could not be distinguished in the analysis.

Library preparation was by 5' RACE. For each TCR library, 3,500 to 4,000 ng of total RNA was used. cDNA was synthesized with SMARTScribe reverse transcriptase in eight separate reactions per sample. Unique molecular identifiers containing a 6-nucleotide sample barcode were introduced through template switching during cDNA synthesis. TCRalpha and TCRbeta cDNA was amplified by two nested PCRs of roughly 16 and 10 cycles, with bead purification after each PCR. Before amplification, the cDNA was treated with uracil DNA-glycosylase and purified using the QIAquick PCR purification kit. The second PCR added Illumina TruSeq-compatible adapters along with sample-specific barcodes. TapeStation and Qubit were used to check library quality and concentration, and 4 to 6 ng of each library went into the pool. The pooled libraries were sequenced with 2 x 100 bp reads and custom sequencing primers on an Illumina HiSeq2500 single-index Rapid Run. The published analysis was carried out like this. MiGEC version 1.2.6 was used for UMI-based consensus assembly, which corrected PCR and sequencing errors. MiXCR version 2.1.1 handled V(D)J alignment, clonotype assembly and CDR3 extraction. Normalisation of gene usage, clonotype sharing and MAIT/NKT TCR abundance was achieved by analysing the top 1000, 10 000 and 20 000 clonotypes per sample. Diversity was computed as the inverse Simpson index with the vegan R package after downsampling to 27 000 UMIs. Statistical testing used paired Mann-Whitney U tests on the discordant twin pairs and applied Benjamini-Hochberg correction for multiple testing. TCRdb reprocessed the reads, so every CDR3 protein sequence counts as one entry and DNA is not shown. TCRdb, not the original authors, processed these V and J calls. The table of this sample itemizes 150,000 to 200,000 distinct CDR3 sequences. Clones ranked in the top ten supply around 2.8% of the sample.

From each donor, a roughly 2.6 ml peripheral blood sample was collected into PAXgene tubes and stored at -80 degrees C. Without T cell sorting, total RNA was isolated from whole blood using the PAXgene blood miRNA kit on an automated QIAcube. Peripheral blood from monozygotic twin pairs who were concordant or discordant for inflammatory bowel disease underwent deep TCRalpha and TCRbeta repertoire profiling using unique molecular barcoding. For every twin pair, smoking habits were documented, and each individual was categorised as a current, former or never smoker. Spanning cysteine to phenylalanine, the CDR3 consists of 16 amino acids. This entry has no DNA. Taken from the germline V gene, the CDR1 and CDR2 loops are MDHEN and SYDVKM.

The sequence came from a human donor with ulcerative colitis or Crohn's disease, or a healthy co-twin of an affected twin (not recorded which). The receptor chain draws on TRBV28 and TRBJ2-1; TCRdb's D call of TRBD2 is untestable without DNA. Material: blood. The CDR3 sequence is CASSSGLAGVNNEQFF.